The source of this TCR beta chain is a study of molecular identifiers for immune sequencing clone quantification (dated by TCRdb to about 2018). Notes on the research overall: For a replicate experiment, RNA from roughly 21,000 or 96,000 naive CD8 T cells was divided into five aliquots, of which four were sequenced. This methods study used CD8 T cells to benchmark TCR RNA copy counting and molecular-identifier clustering-based TCR repertoire sequencing (MIDCIRS).

Libraries of naive CD8 T cells were built from anywhere between roughly 17,000 and 1,000,000 sorted cells, with 10%, 30% or 50% of the purified RNA used. On a BD FACSAria II, naive CD8 T cells were FACS-sorted as CD8+CD4-CCR7+CD45RA+ and collected into RLT Plus buffer. To test detection sensitivity, Jurkat RNA equal to approximately 10 TCR copies was added to samples of about 17,000-1,100,000 naive CD8 T cells. Enrichment of CD8 T cells was done with RosetteSep CD8+ T Cell Enrichment Cocktail plus Ficoll-Paque, and ACK red cell lysis came afterward. Its CDR3 holds 13 amino acids, cysteine through phenylalanine. The read is trimmed to its CDR3 DNA, 39 bases read in frame from base 1. CDR1 and CDR2 are read off the germline V gene (reference sequence) as SEHNR and FQNEAQ. Trimming costs V 4 bases and J 4 bases, and their ends lie 8 bases apart. In the case of this clonotype: Its antigen is not yet known. Base-call qualities are not available, and no considerably larger clone is one nucleotide away.

The research as a whole found: A single cell's worth of spiked-in Jurkat TCR RNA was reported detectable even among 750,000 to 1,000,000 naive CD8 T cells. In CMV-specific effector cells, clones with more than 20 RNA copies accounted for over 99% of molecules, whereas in naive cells such clones accounted for under 1%. Highly expanded clone sizes could be underestimated if identical TCR molecules share a barcode. When barcode sub-clustering was left out, chimeric consensus sequences inflated TCR diversity, with chimeras reaching as high as 47%. Approximately 3.1 recovered TCR RNA copies per cell were obtained by modeling, versus roughly 10 by digital PCR, implying a capture efficiency of about 30%. Naive libraries contained spiked-in Jurkat TCR RNA (roughly ten copies' worth), which is not part of the donor repertoire.

The library relied on PCR. The data were produced on a NextSeq 500. Bulk TCR libraries were prepared as previously described, using TCR primers listed in Table S5. The Qiagen AllPrep DNA/RNA kit was used to purify total RNA. Reads from multiple sequencing runs of the same library were pooled before analysis. As for the original processing: Reads were retained only if their TCR constant sequence matched exactly, and those retained reads were trimmed to 150 nt and grouped according to their 12-nt molecular barcodes. Reads inside each barcode group were sub-clustered using a 15% Levenshtein threshold, and a quality-weighted consensus sequence was constructed for each RNA molecule. Non-functional sequences were filtered out, along with any lower-count sequence sitting one edit away from another sequence. On the basis of fitting two negative binomial distributions, barcode sub-clusters with fewer than 20% of the maximum read count were discarded. TCRdb applied fastp at Q25 and MiXCR to the public reads, then kept only in-frame beta chains. Each CDR3 protein gets just one entry, which takes the most common genes and DNA from the rows behind it. V and J calls and clone size were set by TCRdb, not the authors. This sample lists around 300,000 distinct CDR3 sequences; roughly 24% were detected once. Around 0.74% of the sample is in the top ten clones.

Recombination joined TRBV7-9 with TRBJ1-3, with the D segment identity uncertain. This clonotype was obtained from a human donor in good health. Some libraries in this study had Jurkat cell RNA spiked in. Sequencing was performed on naive CD8+ T cells from blood, with Jurkat cell RNA spiked in. The cell subset or site label of this sample denotes: FACS-sorted CD8+CD4-CCR7+CD45RA+ naive T cells. The sequence in DNA is TGTGCCAGCAGCTCAATGTACGGAAACACCATATATTTT. Translated, it reads CASSSMYGNTIYF.